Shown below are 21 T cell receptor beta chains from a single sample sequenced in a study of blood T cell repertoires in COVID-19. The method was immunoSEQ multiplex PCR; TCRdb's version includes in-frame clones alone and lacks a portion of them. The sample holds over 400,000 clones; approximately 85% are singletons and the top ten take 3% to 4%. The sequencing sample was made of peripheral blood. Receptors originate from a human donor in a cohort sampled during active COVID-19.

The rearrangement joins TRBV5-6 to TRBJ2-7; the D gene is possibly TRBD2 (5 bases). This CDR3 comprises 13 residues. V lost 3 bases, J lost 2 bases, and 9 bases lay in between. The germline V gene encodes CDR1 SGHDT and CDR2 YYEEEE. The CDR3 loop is CASSSGVTYEQYF. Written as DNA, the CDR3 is TGTGCCAGCAGCTCCGGGGTCACCTACGAGCAGTACTTC.

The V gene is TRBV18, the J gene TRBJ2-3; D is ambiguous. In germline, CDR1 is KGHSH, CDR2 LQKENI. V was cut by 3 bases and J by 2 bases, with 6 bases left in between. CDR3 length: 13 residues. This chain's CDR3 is CASSPGFTDTQYF. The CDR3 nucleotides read TGTGCCAGCTCACCCGGTTTCACAGATACGCAGTATTTT. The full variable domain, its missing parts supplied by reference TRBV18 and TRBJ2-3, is NAGVMQNPRHLVRRRGQEARLRCSPMKGHSHVYWYRQLPEEGLKFMVYLQKENIIDESGMPKERFSAEFPKEGPSILRIQQVVRGDSAAYFCASSPGFTDTQYFGPGTRLTVL.

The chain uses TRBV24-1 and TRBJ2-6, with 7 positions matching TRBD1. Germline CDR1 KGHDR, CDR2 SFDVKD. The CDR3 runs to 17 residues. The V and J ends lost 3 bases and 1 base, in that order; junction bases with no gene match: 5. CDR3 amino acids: CATSDTGEWSGANVLTF. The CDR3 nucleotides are TGTGCCACCAGTGATACAGGGGAATGGTCTGGGGCCAACGTCCTGACTTTC.

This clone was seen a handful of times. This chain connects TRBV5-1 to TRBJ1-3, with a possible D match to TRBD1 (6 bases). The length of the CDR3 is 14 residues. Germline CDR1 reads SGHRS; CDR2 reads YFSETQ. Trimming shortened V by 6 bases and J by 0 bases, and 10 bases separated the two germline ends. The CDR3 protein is CASTTGPSGNTIYF. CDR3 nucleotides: TGCGCCAGCACTACAGGGCCCTCTGGAAACACCATATATTTT.

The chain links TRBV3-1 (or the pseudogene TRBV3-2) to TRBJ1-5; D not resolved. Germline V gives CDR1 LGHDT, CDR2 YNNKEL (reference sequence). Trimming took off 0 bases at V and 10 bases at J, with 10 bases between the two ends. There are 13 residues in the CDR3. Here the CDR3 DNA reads TGTGCCAGCAGCCAAGATAGTCTGGGCCCCCAGCATTTT. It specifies CASSQDSLGPQHF.

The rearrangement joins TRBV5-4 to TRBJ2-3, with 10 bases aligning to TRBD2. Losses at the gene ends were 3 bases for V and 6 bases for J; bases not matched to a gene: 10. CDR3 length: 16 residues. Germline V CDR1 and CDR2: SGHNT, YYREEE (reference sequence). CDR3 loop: CASSSRTSGHGDTQYF. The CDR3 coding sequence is TGTGCCAGCAGCTCTCGGACTAGCGGTCACGGGGATACGCAGTATTTT.

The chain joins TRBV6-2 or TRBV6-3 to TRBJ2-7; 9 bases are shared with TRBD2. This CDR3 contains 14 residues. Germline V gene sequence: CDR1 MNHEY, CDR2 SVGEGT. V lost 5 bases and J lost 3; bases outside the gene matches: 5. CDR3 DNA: TGTGCCAGCAGTACGCTAGCGGGACGCTACGAGCAGTACTTC. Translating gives CASSTLAGRYEQYF.

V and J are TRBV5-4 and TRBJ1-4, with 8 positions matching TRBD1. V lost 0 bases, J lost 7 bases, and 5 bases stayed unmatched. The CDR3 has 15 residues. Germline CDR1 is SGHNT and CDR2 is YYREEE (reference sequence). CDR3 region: CASSLDRGKGEKLFF. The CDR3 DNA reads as TGTGCCAGCAGCTTGGACAGGGGGAAAGGTGAAAAACTGTTTTTT.

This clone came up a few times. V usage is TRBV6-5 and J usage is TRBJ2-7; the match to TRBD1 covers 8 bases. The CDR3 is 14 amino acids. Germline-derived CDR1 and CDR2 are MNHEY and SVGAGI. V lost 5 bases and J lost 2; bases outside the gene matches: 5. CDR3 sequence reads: CASSTGTGPYEQYF. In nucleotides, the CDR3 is TGTGCCAGCAGTACCGGGACAGGTCCCTACGAGCAGTACTTC.

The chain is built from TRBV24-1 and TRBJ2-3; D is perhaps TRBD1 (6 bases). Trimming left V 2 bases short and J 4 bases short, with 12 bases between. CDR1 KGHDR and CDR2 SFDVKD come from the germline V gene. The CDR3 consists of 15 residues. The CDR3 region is CATSDSAGVADTQYF. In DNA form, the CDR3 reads TGTGCCACCAGTGATTCGGCAGGGGTAGCAGATACGCAGTATTTT.

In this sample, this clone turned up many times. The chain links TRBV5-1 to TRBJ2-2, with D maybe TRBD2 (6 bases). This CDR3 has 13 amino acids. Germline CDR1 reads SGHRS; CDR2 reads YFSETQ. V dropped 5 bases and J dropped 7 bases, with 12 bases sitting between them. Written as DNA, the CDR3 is TGCGCCAGCAGTGGGGCGGGGTACGGGGAGCTGTTTTTT. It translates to CASSGAGYGELFF. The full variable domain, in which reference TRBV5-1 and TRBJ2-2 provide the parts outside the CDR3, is KAGVTQTPRYLIKTRGQQVTLSCSPISGHRSVSWYQQTPGQGLQFLFEYFSETQRNKGNFPGRFSGRQFSNSRSEMNVSTLELGDSALYLCASSGAGYGELFFGEGSRLTVL.

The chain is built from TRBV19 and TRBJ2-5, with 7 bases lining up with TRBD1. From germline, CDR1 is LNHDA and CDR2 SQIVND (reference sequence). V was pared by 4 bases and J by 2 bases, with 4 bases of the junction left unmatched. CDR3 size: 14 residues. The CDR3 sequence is CASSSPGQQETQYF. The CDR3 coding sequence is TGTGCCAGTAGTAGTCCGGGACAGCAAGAGACCCAGTACTTC.

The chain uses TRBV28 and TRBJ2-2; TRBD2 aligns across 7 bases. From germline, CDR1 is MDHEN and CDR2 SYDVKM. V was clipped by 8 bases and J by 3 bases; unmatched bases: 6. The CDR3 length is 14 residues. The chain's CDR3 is CASRGGSYTGELFF. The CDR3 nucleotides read TGTGCCAGCCGGGGCGGGAGTTACACCGGGGAGCTGTTTTTT.

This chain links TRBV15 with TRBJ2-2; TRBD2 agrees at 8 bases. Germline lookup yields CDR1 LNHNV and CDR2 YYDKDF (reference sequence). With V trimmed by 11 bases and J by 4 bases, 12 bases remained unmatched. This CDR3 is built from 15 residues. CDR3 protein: CASNAREGPTGELFF. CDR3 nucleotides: TGTGCCTCTAACGCCCGGGAGGGCCCCACCGGGGAGCTGTTTTTT.

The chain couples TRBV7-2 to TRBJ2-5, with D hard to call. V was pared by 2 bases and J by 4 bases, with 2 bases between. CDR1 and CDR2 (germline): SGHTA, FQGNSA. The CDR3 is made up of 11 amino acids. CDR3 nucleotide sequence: TGTGCCAGCAGCTTACTAGAGACCCAGTACTTC. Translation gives CASSLLETQYF.

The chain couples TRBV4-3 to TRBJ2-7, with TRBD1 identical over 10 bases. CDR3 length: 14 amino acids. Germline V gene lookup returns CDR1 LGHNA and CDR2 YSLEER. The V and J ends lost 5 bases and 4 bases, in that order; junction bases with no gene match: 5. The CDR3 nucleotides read TGCGCCAGCAGCTTCGGGACAGGGGATTACGAGCAGTACTTC. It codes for CASSFGTGDYEQYF.

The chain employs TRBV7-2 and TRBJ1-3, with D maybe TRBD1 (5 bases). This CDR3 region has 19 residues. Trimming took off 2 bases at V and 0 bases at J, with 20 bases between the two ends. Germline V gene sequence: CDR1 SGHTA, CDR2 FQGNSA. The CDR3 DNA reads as TGTGCCAGCAGCTTATCTATGGTTGCGGGGACCTACTCTGGAAACACCATATATTTT. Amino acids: CASSLSMVAGTYSGNTIYF.

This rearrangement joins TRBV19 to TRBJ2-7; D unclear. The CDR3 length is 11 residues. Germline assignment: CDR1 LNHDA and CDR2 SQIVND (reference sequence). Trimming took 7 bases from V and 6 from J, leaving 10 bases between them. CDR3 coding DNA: TGTGCCAGTACCCCCTGCGGCGAGCAGTACTTC. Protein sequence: CASTPCGEQYF.

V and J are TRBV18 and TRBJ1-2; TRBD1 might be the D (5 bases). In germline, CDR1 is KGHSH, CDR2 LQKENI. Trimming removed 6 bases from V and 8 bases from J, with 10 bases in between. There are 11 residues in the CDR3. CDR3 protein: CASSGGRGYTF. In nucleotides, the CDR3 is TGTGCCAGCTCCGGGGGGAGAGGCTACACCTTC.

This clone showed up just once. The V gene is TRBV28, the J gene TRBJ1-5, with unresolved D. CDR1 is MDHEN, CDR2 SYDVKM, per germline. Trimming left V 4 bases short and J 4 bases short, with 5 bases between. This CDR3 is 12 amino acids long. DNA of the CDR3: TGTGCCAGCAGTTCTGCGAATCAGCCCCAGCATTTT. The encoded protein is CASSSANQPQHF.

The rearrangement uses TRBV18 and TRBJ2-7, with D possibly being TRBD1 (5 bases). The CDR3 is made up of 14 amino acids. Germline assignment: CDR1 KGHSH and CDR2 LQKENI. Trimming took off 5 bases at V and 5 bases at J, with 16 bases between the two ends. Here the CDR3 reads CASSVSGNKDEQYF. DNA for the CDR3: TGTGCCAGCTCAGTATCAGGGAATAAGGACGAGCAGTACTTC. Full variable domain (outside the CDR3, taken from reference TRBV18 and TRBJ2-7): NAGVMQNPRHLVRRRGQEARLRCSPMKGHSHVYWYRQLPEEGLKFMVYLQKENIIDESGMPKERFSAEFPKEGPSILRIQQVVRGDSAAYFCASSVSGNKDEQYFGPGTRLTVT.